These 29 T cell receptor beta chains were all obtained from the same sample, sequenced in a study of identical twins. TCRdb called the 5' RACE reads again in MiXCR, with one record for every CDR3 protein. The table records approximately 190,000 distinct CDR3 sequences, approximately 16% of them present only once. These data are also associated with another study on T cells expressing NK-cell markers.

The material sequenced was CD8+ T cells sorted from blood. All receptors come from a woman under 30 in good health.

This clonotype was counted a few times. The chain links TRBV28 to TRBJ2-5, with a weak D call TRBD1 (6 bases). This CDR3 is 13 amino acids long. The V gene lost 6 bases and the J gene lost 7 bases, with 15 bases spanning the gap. Germline V gives CDR1 MDHEN, CDR2 SYDVKM. The CDR3 DNA reads TGTGCCAGCAGCCAACAGGGCCACGGGACCCAGTACTTC. Amino acids: CASSQQGHGTQYF. The full variable domain, rest sourced from reference TRBV28 and TRBJ2-5, is DVKVTQSSRYLVKRTGEKVFLECVQDMDHENMFWYRQDPGLGLRLIYFSYDVKMKEKGDIPEGYSVSREKKERFSLILESASTNQTSMYLCASSQQGHGTQYFGPGTRLLVL.

The table lists this clonotype with a few counts. The chain joins TRBV6-5 to TRBJ2-3; D call uncertain. This CDR3 spans 13 amino acids. From germline, CDR1 is MNHEY and CDR2 SVGAGI. Trimming removed 4 bases from V and 0 bases from J, with 5 bases in between. The CDR3 DNA follows: TGTGCCAGCAGTTCCCCTAGCACAGATACGCAGTATTTT. As protein: CASSSPSTDTQYF.

The genes are TRBV7-9 and TRBJ2-7; 7 bases are a match to TRBD1. Germline V lookup: CDR1 SEHNR, CDR2 FQNEAQ (reference sequence). Unmatched junction bases numbered 4, after V lost 2 bases and J lost 3 bases. The CDR3 has 14 amino acids. CDR3 sequence reads: CASSLPGTDYEQYF. In DNA form, the CDR3 reads TGTGCCAGCAGCTTACCCGGGACAGACTACGAGCAGTACTTC.

This clonotype was observed a handful of times. The genes are TRBV4-2 and TRBJ1-1, with D perhaps TRBD1 (6 bases). CDR1 is LGHNA, CDR2 YNFKEQ, per germline. The CDR3 totals 13 residues. Trimming stripped 4 bases from V and 4 bases from J, with 10 bases between. This chain's CDR3 is CASSPRGSTEAFF. CDR3 DNA: TGTGCCAGCAGCCCCAGGGGTAGCACTGAAGCTTTCTTT.

This clonotype was counted a few times. The chain employs TRBV12-3 or TRBV12-4 and TRBJ2-5; D gene unclear. The CDR3 contains 12 residues. Trimming left V 7 bases short and J 5 bases short, with 11 bases between. CDR3 DNA sequence: TGTGCCAGCACTAAGCTGGGGGAGACCCAGTACTTC. It translates to CASTKLGETQYF.

The sample holds a few counts of this clonotype. The CDR3 sequence: CSPWLGETNNEQFF. CDR3 coding DNA: TGCAGCCCCTGGCTCGGGGAGACGAACAATGAGCAGTTCTTC. This chain connects TRBV20-1 to TRBJ2-1, with D possibly being TRBD2 (5 bases). Germline V gives CDR1 DFQATT, CDR2 SNEGSKA (reference sequence). The CDR3 is made up of 14 amino acids.

The chain couples TRBV15 to TRBJ2-1; D is undetermined. Germline V gene lookup returns CDR1 LNHNV and CDR2 YYDKDF (reference sequence). This CDR3 has 14 amino acids. V was trimmed by 0 bases and J by 2 bases, leaving 5 bases between them. CDR3 nucleotide sequence: TGTGCCACCAGCAGAGAAGGACCCTACAATGAGCAGTTCTTC. Translated, it gives CATSREGPYNEQFF.

This rearrangement joins TRBV12-3 or TRBV12-4 to TRBJ2-3; D may match TRBD1 or TRBD2 (5 bases each). The CDR3 runs to 14 residues. V was clipped by 6 bases and J by 6 bases, with 16 bases between them. The DNA of the CDR3 is TGTGCCAGCAGCGAGGGACCGCTTTGGGATACGCAGTATTTT. Its translation: CASSEGPLWDTQYF.

This clonotype was observed at least ten times. The J gene is TRBJ1-2, the V gene TRBV6-1; the D is unclear. There are 18 residues in the CDR3. V lost 2 bases, J lost 4 bases, and 23 bases lay in between. The germline gives CDR1 MNHNS, CDR2 SASEGT. CDR3 nucleotides: TGTGCCAGCAGTGAACCTCCCCCGTTTCGCCTGAGCCTCTATGGCTACACCTTC. This gives the protein CASSEPPPFRLSLYGYTF.

The table lists this clonotype with many counts. One end of the junction fails to match germline, which may point to a read error. This chain joins TRBV13 and TRBJ2-7, with TRBD2 matching over 15 bases. From germline, CDR1 is PRHDT and CDR2 FYEKMQ (reference sequence). CDR3 length equals 15 residues. CDR3 sequence reads: CASSLGPGTSGGPDF. CDR3 coding DNA: TGTGCCAGCAGCTTAGGTCCCGGGACTAGCGGGGGGCCCGACTTC.

This clonotype was counted between two and nine times. The chain employs TRBV5-1 and TRBJ2-7; tentatively, D is TRBD2 (6 bases). This CDR3 region has 16 residues. From germline, CDR1 is SGHRS and CDR2 YFSETQ. Trimming stripped 4 bases from V and 0 bases from J, with 17 bases between. For the CDR3, the DNA is TGCGCCAGCAGCACTATGCGGGACGCGAGCTCCTACGAGCAGTACTTC. Translated, it gives CASSTMRDASSYEQYF.

A few counts support this clonotype. The rearrangement uses TRBV11-2 and TRBJ2-3; D possibly uses TRBD1 or TRBD2 (6 bases each). The germline V gene encodes CDR1 SGHAT and CDR2 FQNNGV. This CDR3 spans 15 amino acids. The germline V and J ends were trimmed by 5 bases and 3 bases, with 15 bases remaining between them. The CDR3 loop is CASSLMLGGTDTQYF. The CDR3 DNA reads as TGTGCCAGCAGCCTAATGCTAGGGGGGACAGATACGCAGTATTTT.

The chain combines TRBV12-3 or TRBV12-4 with TRBJ2-5; 8 positions match TRBD1. V lost 5 bases, J lost 2 bases, and 16 bases stayed unmatched. CDR3 length: 18 amino acids. CDR3 sequence: CASSPPGLTRGPQETQYF. DNA for the CDR3: TGTGCCAGCAGTCCCCCCGGGTTGACCAGGGGGCCACAAGAGACCCAGTACTTC.

This clonotype came up a few times. The rearrangement uses TRBV9 and TRBJ1-1; 8 bases match TRBD1. Per germline, CDR1 SGDLS and CDR2 YYNGEE. V lost 3 bases, J lost 2 bases, and 9 bases stayed unmatched. The CDR3 runs 16 residues. The CDR3 sequence: CASSAGGTGGNTEAFF. As DNA, the CDR3 is TGTGCCAGCAGCGCGGGGGGCACAGGGGGTAACACTGAAGCTTTCTTT.

The chain couples TRBV20-1 to TRBJ2-7; 9 bases map to TRBD2. The CDR3 is 13 amino acids. The germline V gene encodes CDR1 DFQATT and CDR2 SNEGSKA (reference sequence). The V gene end was trimmed by 3 bases and the J gene end by 6 bases; junction bases not matched to a gene: 6. In nucleotides, the CDR3 is TGCAGTGCTAGGGGTAGCGGGAGCACCGAGCAGTACTTC. This codes for CSARGSGSTEQYF.

The V gene is TRBV12-3 or TRBV12-4, the J gene TRBJ2-1; D is uncertain. V gave up 11 bases and J gave up 2 bases, with 13 bases separating them. The CDR3 totals 13 residues. CDR3 nucleotide sequence: TGTGCCCAAGCTTTCGGTACCTACAATGAGCAGTTCTTC. Protein product: CAQAFGTYNEQFF.

This rearrangement joins TRBV5-1 to TRBJ2-3; D is undetermined. Germline V gene data show CDR1 as SGHRS and CDR2 as YFSETQ. The CDR3 has 11 residues. The ends were cut back, 5 bases at V and 7 bases at J, with 8 bases in the middle. DNA of the CDR3: TGCGCCAGCAGAGGATCTCATACGCAGTATTTT. Amino acid sequence: CASRGSHTQYF.

This clonotype was detected a few times. This chain links TRBV7-9 with TRBJ1-1; no firm D call. The V gene lost 6 bases and the J gene lost 3 bases, with 14 bases spanning the gap. The germline V gene has CDR1 SEHNR and CDR2 FQNEAQ (reference sequence). The CDR3 length is 14 residues. CDR3 sequence (DNA): TGTGCCAGCAGGTCGACGGAAAGTTACACTGAAGCTTTCTTT. It translates to CASRSTESYTEAFF.

This clonotype was observed a few times. V and J are TRBV29-1 and TRBJ2-1, with D possibly being TRBD1 (6 bases). Trimming pared 4 bases from V and 2 bases from J, leaving 21 bases between. The germline V gene encodes CDR1 SQVTM and CDR2 ANQGSEA. This CDR3 has 17 residues. The CDR3: CSVGGPMDGSTYNEQFF. DNA of the CDR3: TGCAGCGTTGGGGGGCCGATGGACGGCTCTACCTACAATGAGCAGTTCTTC.

The chain has TRBV7-9 and TRBJ2-3, with a possible D match to TRBD2 (5 bases). The CDR3 length is 14 residues. Per germline, CDR1 SEHNR and CDR2 FQNEAQ (reference sequence). V was clipped by 4 bases and J by 4 bases, with 12 bases between them. The CDR3 here is CASSSPSGPDTQYF. CDR3 sequence (DNA): TGTGCCAGCAGCTCGCCAAGCGGCCCAGATACGCAGTATTTT.

This clonotype was seen only a few times. The gene calls are TRBV6-1 and TRBJ2-1, with D perhaps TRBD1 or TRBD2 (5 bases each). Trimming removed 5 bases from V and 1 base from J, with 18 bases in between. The CDR3 has 17 amino acids. Germline V lookup: CDR1 MNHNS, CDR2 SASEGT. The CDR3 DNA follows: TGTGCCAGCAGTCCGGAGCTCCGGGGCCGTTCCTACAATGAGCAGTTCTTC. The encoded protein is CASSPELRGRSYNEQFF.

This chain uses TRBV11-2 with TRBJ1-1; D remains unclear. CDR1 and CDR2 from the germline V gene are SGHAT and FQNNGV. The CDR3 has 14 residues. Trimming took 0 bases from V and 4 from J, leaving 9 bases between them. CDR3 nucleotides: TGTGCCAGCAGCTTAGATCCCCCAGCCACTGAAGCTTTCTTT. Amino acids: CASSLDPPATEAFF.

This clonotype was seen only a few times. This chain uses TRBV9 with TRBJ2-1, with 9 nucleotides matching TRBD2. After removal of 2 bases from V and 9 bases from J, the junction contained 9 bases not matched to a gene. Germline CDR1 and CDR2: SGDLS and YYNGEE. The CDR3 has 15 amino acids. CDR3 residues: CASSVPGLAESEQFF. DNA for the CDR3: TGTGCCAGCAGCGTCCCGGGACTAGCCGAGTCTGAGCAGTTCTTC.

This chain links TRBV20-1 with TRBJ2-1; 11 nucleotides line up with TRBD2. This CDR3 has 16 residues. Trimming cost V 0 bases and J 2 bases; bases outside gene matches: 3. The germline gives CDR1 DFQATT, CDR2 SNEGSKA (reference sequence). This CDR3 reads CSARDPTSGTYNEQFF. CDR3 sequence (DNA): TGCAGTGCTAGAGATCCGACTAGCGGGACCTACAATGAGCAGTTCTTC.

This chain joins TRBV20-1 and TRBJ1-2; possibly TRBD1 for D (5 bases). Per germline, CDR1 DFQATT and CDR2 SNEGSKA (reference sequence). V lost 0 bases, J lost 6 bases, and 11 bases lay in between. This CDR3 comprises 13 residues. This chain's CDR3 is CSARDRVLNGYTF. The CDR3 coding sequence is TGCAGTGCTAGAGACAGGGTGTTAAATGGCTACACCTTC.

This clonotype was recorded a few times. J is TRBJ2-7 and V is TRBV29-1; a possible D gene is TRBD2 (7 bases). The V and J ends lost 0 bases and 3 bases respectively, with 18 bases between them. CDR1 and CDR2 (germline): SQVTM, ANQGSEA. The CDR3 length is 16 residues. CDR3 nucleotides: TGCAGCGTTGAAGAGGGGAGGGGGACCAACTACTACGAGCAGTACTTC. This translates into CSVEEGRGTNYYEQYF.

This clonotype was observed a few times. This chain joins TRBV7-9 and TRBJ2-4, with D possibly matching TRBD2 (5 bases). The germline V gene has CDR1 SEHNR and CDR2 FQNEAQ (reference sequence). V was shortened by 7 bases and J by 2 bases, with 9 bases between the two germline ends. The CDR3 spans 13 residues. CDR3 in DNA: TGTGCCAGCAAAGCGGTTCCCAAAAACATTCAGTACTTC. Translation: CASKAVPKNIQYF. Using reference TRBV7-9 and TRBJ2-4 for the parts outside the CDR3, the full variable domain is DTGVSQNPRHKITKRGQNVTFRCDPISEHNRLYWYRQTLGQGPEFLTYFQNEAQLEKSRLLSDRFSAERPKGSFSTLEIQRTEQGDSAMYLCASKAVPKNIQYFGAGTRLSVL.

Ten or more counts support this clonotype. The chain has TRBV20-1 and TRBJ2-7; D possibly matches TRBD1 or TRBD2 (5 bases each). The V and J ends lost 6 bases and 2 bases respectively, with 17 bases between them. The germline CDR1 and CDR2 sequences are DFQATT and SNEGSKA (reference sequence). The CDR3 runs 14 residues. CDR3 in DNA: TGCAGTGCCCGAGGGGTGGGAAGGGCCTACGAGCAGTACTTC. Protein: CSARGVGRAYEQYF.

This clonotype was recorded a few times. The chain links TRBV6-2 or TRBV6-3 to TRBJ2-7, with D uncertain. The V and J ends lost 7 bases and 1 base respectively, with 14 bases between them. Germline CDR1 reads MNHEY; CDR2 reads SVGEGT. The CDR3 runs 14 residues. The CDR3 protein is CASTYPARSYEQYF. DNA of the CDR3: TGTGCCAGCACCTACCCCGCGCGGTCCTACGAGCAGTACTTC.